The sequence of this T cell receptor beta chain was determined in a study of cytomegalovirus exposure and HLA in healthy donors. About the study: The 110 million or so unique TCR beta sequences, from about 180 million T cells, were found by an earlier analysis. For the roughly 390 genotyped donors, 81% fell within the Caucasian-associated ancestry cluster. General observations from the study: An assumption of roughly uniform sequencing depth across donors underlay the presence/absence analyses. Versus the approximately 670-donor mean, an Asian-associated ancestry cluster reportedly showed fewer N-insertions in a later analysis.

The PCR used 60 Vbeta and 13 Jbeta primers. TCRdb keeps only in-frame clones here, not all; method: immunoSEQ multiplex PCR. Among 150,000 to 160,000 clones, roughly three quarters were seen once, and the ten largest hold around 13%. Per germline, CDR1 SGDLS and CDR2 YYNGEE. This CDR3 contains 15 residues. Between the trimmed V and J ends, which lost 5 bases and 6 bases, there was a span of 17 bases. Turning to this clone: Antigen specificity is unknown.

The V call is TRBV9, the J call TRBJ1-4; D unresolved. The sample taken for sequencing was PBMCs. This TCR came from a man aged 25-45 years in good health and CMV-seropositive. The CDR3 reads CASSFSGREYEKLFF. In DNA, the CDR3 is TGTGCCAGCAGTTTTAGCGGGAGAGAGTATGAAAAACTGTTTTTT.